The rows below give T cell receptor beta chains drawn from one sample of a study of cytomegalovirus exposure and HLA in healthy donors. The protocol was immunoSEQ multiplex PCR, while the TCRdb copy is restricted to in-frame clones and leaves out a portion. The sample lists around 200,000 clones; roughly 75% were seen once. Sequencing was done on a sample of PBMCs. The receptors originated from a man aged 25-45 years in good health and CMV-seropositive. Both conserved end residues are part of each CDR3. A D gene is named only where the DNA matches it firmly. Only part of the rows carry a size: once, few, many, or a class if the clone is expanded.

cdr3_length	clone_size	v_call	d_call	j_call	cdr3_nt	cdr3_aa
16	-	TRBV9	-	TRBJ2-3	TGTGCCAGCAGCGTAGGGCGGGGAGAGGTCGGAGATACGCAGTATTTT	CASSVGRGEVGDTQYF
17	-	TRBV30	-	TRBJ1-1	TGTGCCTGGAGTCTCTACGGGACTCTAGGGGATGGCACTGAAGCTTTCTTT	CAWSLYGTLGDGTEAFF
14	-	TRBV5-1	TRBD2	TRBJ2-7	TGCGCCAGCAGCTTCACTAGCGGGGGAGGCGAGCAGTACTTC	CASSFTSGGGEQYF
16	-	TRBV2	-	TRBJ2-1	TGTGCCAGCAGGGACGGACTCCCTAGCTCCTACAATGAGCAGTTCTTC	CASRDGLPSSYNEQFF
18	-	TRBV11-2	TRBD2	TRBJ2-3	TGTGCCATCCCGGGACTAGCGGGGAAAGATCCTAGCACAGATACGCAGTATTTT	CAIPGLAGKDPSTDTQYF
11	-	TRBV20-1	TRBD1	TRBJ2-7	TGCAGTGTTAACAGGGGCTACGAGCAGTACTTC	CSVNRGYEQYF
13	-	TRBV28	-	TRBJ1-5	TGTGCCAGCAGCTCCGGGAAATATCAGCCCCAGCATTTT	CASSSGKYQPQHF
14	-	TRBV19	-	TRBJ1-2	TGTGCCAGTAGTACCCACACTACTAACTATGGCTACACCTTC	CASSTHTTNYGYTF
12	-	TRBV5-4	TRBD2	TRBJ2-5	TGTGCCAGCTCGGGGGGGCGGGAGACCCAGTACTTC	CASSGGRETQYF
15	-	TRBV30	TRBD1	TRBJ1-2	TGTGCCTGGAGTACTACGGGACAGTCTAACTATGGCTACACCTTC	CAWSTTGQSNYGYTF
15	-	TRBV5-1	-	TRBJ2-2	TGCGCCAGCAGCTTTAGGACTGCAAACACCGGGGAGCTGTTTTTT	CASSFRTANTGELFF
12	-	TRBV29-1	-	TRBJ1-2	TGCAGCGTGTGGACACCTACCTATGGCTACACCTTC	CSVWTPTYGYTF
16	-	TRBV28	TRBD2	TRBJ2-5	TGTGCCAGCGGCAGAGGGTCCGTTCCGGGAGGTGAGACCCAGTACTTC	CASGRGSVPGGETQYF
13	-	TRBV9	-	TRBJ2-5	TGTGCCAGCAGCGCTGGACTCCAAGAGACCCAGTACTTC	CASSAGLQETQYF
16	-	TRBV10-1	-	TRBJ1-4	TGCGCCAGCAGAGGGGGTGGGGTTTGGGATAATGAAAAACTGTTTTTT	CASRGGGVWDNEKLFF
12	-	TRBV21-1	-	TRBJ2-7	TGTGCCAGCAGCAAAGTATCCGAGGAGCAGTACTTC	CASSKVSEEQYF
15	-	TRBV9	TRBD1	TRBJ1-1	TGTGCCAGCAGCGTAGCCAATGGGACAGGCACTGAAGCTTTCTTT	CASSVANGTGTEAFF
14	-	TRBV15	TRBD2	TRBJ2-5	TGTGCCACCAGTGATGAGGGAGGGTTGGAGACCCAGTACTTC	CATSDEGGLETQYF
20	-	TRBV11-3	TRBD1	TRBJ2-7	TGTGCCAGCAGCTTAGAAGCAGTCGGACAGGAGGTTGCTTGGCCCTACGAGCAGTACTTC	CASSLEAVGQEVAWPYEQYF
13	-	TRBV19	TRBD1	TRBJ2-7	TGTGCCAGTAGTACCGACAGGGTCTACGAGCAGTACTTC	CASSTDRVYEQYF
16	once	TRBV25-1	-	TRBJ1-3	TGTGCCAGCAGCGTCGTCGACAGACGCTCTGGAAACACCATATATTTT	CASSVVDRRSGNTIYF
16	-	TRBV4-1	TRBD2	TRBJ2-2	TGCGCCAGCAGCCAAGACGCTAGCGGGGGGACCGGGGAGCTGTTTTTT	CASSQDASGGTGELFF
15	-	TRBV5-1	TRBD2	TRBJ2-5	TGCGCCAGCAGCGTTAGCGGGGTCAGACAAGAGACCCAGTACTTC	CASSVSGVRQETQYF
13	few	TRBV28	-	TRBJ2-7	TGTGCCAGCAAAGCAGGCCATACCTACGAGCAGTACTTC	CASKAGHTYEQYF
15	few	TRBV28	TRBD2	TRBJ2-5	TGTGCCAGCCGGGGTAGGGGGGCGGGAGGAGAGACCCAGTACTTC	CASRGRGAGGETQYF
13	-	TRBV10-3	TRBD1	TRBJ2-6	TGTGCCATCCCTCGACAGGGCTCCAACGGCCTGACTTTC	CAIPRQGSNGLTF
19	-	TRBV5-6	TRBD1	TRBJ2-7	TGTGCCAGCAGCGCTGACAGGGGAAGAACCGTCTTAAGCTCCTACGAGCAGTACTTC	CASSADRGRTVLSSYEQYF
13	-	TRBV30	-	TRBJ1-4	TGTGCCTGGAGTGAGGGCCGGGAAGGAAAACTGTTTTTT	CAWSEGREGKLFF
16	once	TRBV27	-	TRBJ2-7	TGTGCCAGCAGTCCGCCCGTAGGGGCGGTAGTCTACGAGCAGTACTTC	CASSPPVGAVVYEQYF
14	once	TRBV30	-	TRBJ2-3	TGTGCCTGGAGTAAGGGGCGTATCACAGATACGCAGTATTTT	CAWSKGRITDTQYF
17	-	TRBV4-3	TRBD1	TRBJ2-2	TGCGCCAGCAGCCTACTAGGGGGACAGGGTGTTGACGGGGAGCTGTTTTTT	CASSLLGGQGVDGELFF
14	-	TRBV5-1	-	TRBJ1-1	TGCGCCAGCACCCGGGACTTGGGGTGGACTGAAGCTTTCTTT	CASTRDLGWTEAFF
15	-	TRBV5-6	-	TRBJ2-3	TGTGCCAGCAGCTCTAGACTTCTTCACACAGATACGCAGTATTTT	CASSSRLLHTDTQYF
14	-	TRBV7-8	-	TRBJ1-2	TGTGCCTCCCATTTAAAGGGGGAATCCTATGGCTACACCTTC	CASHLKGESYGYTF
14	-	TRBV19	TRBD1	TRBJ1-1	TGTGCCAGTAGCTGGACAGGGGCGAACACTGAAGCTTTCTTT	CASSWTGANTEAFF
15	-	TRBV9	TRBD1	TRBJ1-2	TGTGCCAGCAGCGTAGGGGGACAGACGATGTATGGCTACACCTTC	CASSVGGQTMYGYTF
15	-	TRBV7-9	-	TRBJ1-3	TGTGCCAGCAGCTTATTCGGGAGCTCTGGAAACACCATATATTTT	CASSLFGSSGNTIYF
13	few	TRBV7-2	-	TRBJ1-1	TGTGCCAGCAGCTTAAGTAGTAGGGGCGAAGCTTTCTTT	CASSLSSRGEAFF
14	-	TRBV30	-	TRBJ2-3	TGTGCCTGGGACATATATGGAGGGACAGATACGCAGTATTTT	CAWDIYGGTDTQYF
13	-	TRBV5-1	-	TRBJ1-2	TGCGCCAGCAGCTTGGACAGGGTTGGCGGCTACACCTTC	CASSLDRVGGYTF
15	-	TRBV29-1	TRBD1	TRBJ2-7	TGCAGCGTTGAAGTAATGGGACAGGGGGGGTACGAGCAGTACTTC	CSVEVMGQGGYEQYF
16	-	TRBV4-2	TRBD1	TRBJ2-1	TGTGCCAGCAGCCAAGAGGGTGGGACAGCCTACAATGAGCAGTTCTTC	CASSQEGGTAYNEQFF
14	-	TRBV4-1	-	TRBJ2-1	TGCGCCAGCAGCCAAGACCGGCAGACAGGGAGGCTGTTCTTC	CASSQDRQTGRLFF
15	-	TRBV4-3	TRBD2	TRBJ2-3	TGCGCCAGCAGCCGAACGGGAGGGTCAGTAGATACGCAGTATTTT	CASSRTGGSVDTQYF
13	few	TRBV6-5	TRBD1	TRBJ1-4	TGTGCCAGCAGTGGACAGGGGAGCGGAAAACTGTTTTTT	CASSGQGSGKLFF
16	-	TRBV4-3	-	TRBJ1-5	TGCGCCAGCAGCCAAGAGTTGACAGACCCCAATCAGCCCCAGCATTTT	CASSQELTDPNQPQHF
17	few	TRBV9	TRBD1	TRBJ1-4	TGTGCCAGCAGCGTAGGGCCGGGACAGCTTTCTAATGAAAAACTGTTTTTT	CASSVGPGQLSNEKLFF
14	few	TRBV7-2	-	TRBJ1-4	TGTGCCAGCAGCCCACAGGGAACTAATGAAAAACTGTTTTTT	CASSPQGTNEKLFF
17	-	TRBV7-3	TRBD1	TRBJ2-7	TGTGCCAGCAGCCCCGGGACAGGGATGCTGGGCTCCTACGAGCAGTACTTC	CASSPGTGMLGSYEQYF